The 14 T cell receptor beta chains below all came from one sample that was sequenced in a study of blood T cells in healthy people across ages. Primers used in a second PCR of about 7 to 12 cycles were a sample-barcoded 5' primer and a J-beta primer mix. In TCRdb, the 5' RACE reads were re-called with MiXCR into one record per CDR3 protein. Of 650,000 or so distinct CDR3 sequences in the sample, over 40% were seen once. Sequenced material: blood. These receptors originate from a woman at least 80 years old in good health.

As for this clonotype: A much bigger clone sits one base away, suggesting this may be a read error. The CDR3 region has the DNA TGTGCCAGCACTCCCCACAGTGGCGAGCAGTACTTC. Translating gives CASTPHSGEQYF. The chain carries TRBV12-3 or TRBV12-4 and TRBJ2-7, with unresolved D. Trimming stripped 7 bases from V and 6 bases from J, with 13 bases between. CDR3 length equals 12 residues.

This clonotype turned up a few times. The chain uses TRBV28 and TRBJ2-4, with 7 positions matching TRBD2. With 6 bases clipped from V and 2 bases from J, the junction kept 10 bases outside the gene matches. Looked up from germline, CDR1 is MDHEN and CDR2 is SYDVKM. There are 16 residues in the CDR3. In DNA form, the CDR3 reads TGTGCCAGCAGGACTGGCGGGAGTAAAACCAAAAACATTCAGTACTTC. Protein sequence: CASRTGGSKTKNIQYF.

This chain links TRBV29-1 with TRBJ2-1; D is ambiguous. The germline V gene encodes CDR1 SQVTM and CDR2 ANQGSEA. This CDR3 spans 13 amino acids. V lost 4 bases and J lost 7, with 14 bases in between. CDR3 sequence: CSVVPREVNEQFF. The DNA of the CDR3 is TGCAGCGTTGTCCCTCGCGAGGTTAATGAGCAGTTCTTC.

The chain couples TRBV5-1 to TRBJ1-2; D is possibly TRBD1 (5 bases). The ends were cut back, 5 bases at V and 6 bases at J, with 14 bases in the middle. There are 13 residues in the CDR3. The germline gives CDR1 SGHRS, CDR2 YFSETQ. CDR3 DNA: TGCGCCAGCAGGGAGGGGATCGAGAATGGCTACACCTTC. It specifies CASREGIENGYTF.

This clonotype was seen ten or more times. The chain recombines TRBV11-2 with TRBJ2-1; TRBD2 matches 7 bases. J lost 0 bases, V lost 0 bases, and 11 bases had no gene match. The CDR3 length is 19 residues. CDR1 is SGHAT, CDR2 FQNNGV, per germline. CDR3: CASSLDRNSGRSSYNEQFF. The CDR3 DNA is TGTGCCAGCAGCTTAGATAGGAATAGCGGGCGGAGCTCCTACAATGAGCAGTTCTTC.

This clonotype was seen many times. The V call is TRBV7-9, the J call TRBJ2-7, with D maybe TRBD1 (6 bases). From germline, CDR1 is SEHNR and CDR2 FQNEAQ (reference sequence). CDR3 size: 14 residues. The V end lost 4 bases, the J end lost 7 bases, and 17 bases lay between the germline ends. The CDR3 bases are TGTGCCAGCAGCTGGTTTTCAGGGGATGGTGAGCAGTACTTC. Translated, it gives CASSWFSGDGEQYF. The full variable domain, with the rest looked up from reference TRBV7-9 and TRBJ2-7, is DTGVSQNPRHKITKRGQNVTFRCDPISEHNRLYWYRQTLGQGPEFLTYFQNEAQLEKSRLLSDRFSAERPKGSFSTLEIQRTEQGDSAMYLCASSWFSGDGEQYFGPGTRLTVT.

About this clonotype: This may be a read error, as it is one base from a much larger clone. The gene calls are TRBV7-2 and TRBJ2-1, with unresolved D. The V and J ends lost 8 bases and 13 bases respectively, with 21 bases between them. The CDR3 is 13 residues long. Germline V gives CDR1 SGHTA, CDR2 FQGNSA. In nucleotides, the CDR3 is TGTGCCAGCGGCGTAATAGCCGATATTCCTCAGTTCTTC. Translating gives CASGVIADIPQFF.

In its sample, this clonotype was seen once. The V and J genes are TRBV3-1 and TRBJ2-1, with D possibly TRBD1 on 5 matching bases. The CDR3 contains 12 residues. Germline loops: CDR1 LGHDT, CDR2 YNNKEL (reference sequence). The germline V and J ends were trimmed by 6 bases and 10 bases, with 13 bases remaining between them. CDR3 in amino acids: CASSHPRVEQFF. DNA for the CDR3: TGTGCCAGCAGTCACCCCAGGGTCGAGCAGTTCTTC.

With respect to this clonotype: With a much larger clone just one base away, this may be a read error. This chain joins TRBV15 and TRBJ2-7, with 10 positions matching TRBD1. Germline V lookup: CDR1 LNHNV, CDR2 YYDKDF (reference sequence). This CDR3 has 16 residues. The CDR3 nucleotides read TGTGCCACCAGCAGAGATTTTCCGGGACAGGGGTACGAGCAGCACTTC. This gives the protein CATSRDFPGQGYEQHF.

The J gene is TRBJ2-7, the V gene TRBV15; D is ambiguous. Germline lookup yields CDR1 LNHNV and CDR2 YYDKDF (reference sequence). V was cut by 5 bases and J by 3 bases, with 11 bases left in between. This CDR3 comprises 13 residues. CDR3 protein: CATSGSPFYEQYF. CDR3 nucleotides: TGTGCCACCAGCGGTAGTCCTTTCTACGAGCAGTACTTC. Variable domain in full (rest from reference TRBV15 and TRBJ2-7): DAMVIQNPRYQVTQFGKPVTLSCSQTLNHNVMYWYQQKSSQAPKLLFHYYDKDFNNEADTPDNFQSRRPNTSFCFLDIRSPGLGDTAMYLCATSGSPFYEQYFGPGTRLTVT.

V usage is TRBV20-1 and J usage is TRBJ1-5; possibly TRBD1 for D (5 bases). The CDR3 totals 13 residues. Germline values: CDR1 DFQATT, CDR2 SNEGSKA (reference sequence). The ends were cut back, 7 bases at V and 5 bases at J, with 15 bases in the middle. This CDR3 is CSVSERGDQPQHF. CDR3 nucleotide sequence: TGCAGTGTCTCGGAGAGAGGGGATCAGCCCCAGCATTTT.

For this clonotype: With a much larger clone just one base away, this may be a read error. J is TRBJ1-1 and V is TRBV7-9; a weak D match, TRBD1 (5 bases). CDR3 length equals 14 residues. The V and J ends lost 3 bases and 1 base respectively, with 9 bases between them. The germline V gene has CDR1 SEHNR and CDR2 FQNEAQ (reference sequence). The CDR3 reads CASSFAGANTEAFF. CDR3 coding DNA: TGTGCCAGCAGCTTCGCTGGGGCGAACACTGAAGCTTTCTTT. The full variable domain, with the rest looked up from reference TRBV7-9 and TRBJ1-1, is DTGVSQNPRHKITKRGQNVTFRCDPISEHNRLYWYRQTLGQGPEFLTYFQNEAQLEKSRLLSDRFSAERPKGSFSTLEIQRTEQGDSAMYLCASSFAGANTEAFFGQGTRLTVV.

CDR3 sequence reads: CASSPRGGFADTQYF. The DNA of the CDR3 is TGTGCCAGCAGCCCTCGCGGGGGGTTTGCAGATACGCAGTATTTT. V gene TRBV3-1 combines with J gene TRBJ2-3; 8 bases align to TRBD2. The CDR3 covers 15 residues. Trimming cost V 4 bases and J 4 bases; bases outside gene matches: 7. CDR1 is LGHDT and CDR2 is YNNKEL in the germline V gene (reference sequence).

V is TRBV20-1 and J is TRBJ2-3; D unresolved. Looked up from germline, CDR1 is DFQATT and CDR2 is SNEGSKA (reference sequence). The V end was cut by 3 bases, the J end by 0 bases, with 10 bases between. The CDR3 runs 14 residues. CDR3 bases: TGCAGTGCTAGTCAGGCGATTAGCACAGATACGCAGTATTTT. Translating gives CSASQAISTDTQYF.